Here is one T cell receptor (beta chain) with its context. These data belong to a study of T cell changes during pregnancy in multiple sclerosis. Libraries were prepared by immunoSEQ multiplex PCR; TCRdb keeps only in-frame clonotypes and omits some of them. The data contain 45,000 to 50,000 clones, 85% to 95% of them seen just once; the ten biggest clones take up 0.37%. The germline V gene has CDR1 SGHDN and CDR2 FVKESK. The CDR3 covers 17 residues. V dropped 1 base and J dropped 2; count of bases not matched to a gene: 6. Sequenced here: CD4+ T cells from peripheral blood mononuclear cells, sampled in the second trimester of pregnancy. The sequence derives from a female donor in good health, enrolled as a control in a pregnancy study. The J gene is TRBJ1-1, the V gene TRBV14, with 11 bases aligning to TRBD1. The CDR3 DNA is TGTGCCAGCAGCCAAGCGGACAGGGGGCCCCCTAACACTGAAGCTTTCTTT. Encoded protein: CASSQADRGPPNTEAFF.